A single sample is the source of the 11 T cell receptor beta chains below, sequenced in a study of TIL therapy for anti-PD-1-resistant metastatic lung cancer. The time point: pre-treatment sample, taken before nivolumab and TIL therapy. Sequencing used immunoSEQ v3. TCRdb's table, derived via immunoSEQ multiplex PCR, lists solely in-frame clones and lacks some. This sample has 25,000 to 35,000 clones, with about 79% found just once. Sequencing used blood, obtained at baseline. Receptors were obtained from a woman between 30 and 80 years old with non-small cell lung cancer.

The genes are TRBV6-1 and TRBJ2-7; D unclear. CDR1 and CDR2 from the germline V gene are MNHNS and SASEGT. This CDR3 contains 13 residues. Trimming removed 10 bases from V and 1 base from J, with 14 bases in between. The DNA for the CDR3 is TGTGCCACCAACTTGGCCCCTTCCTACGAGCAGTACTTC. As protein: CATNLAPSYEQYF.

The chain joins TRBV4-2 to TRBJ2-7; either TRBD1 or TRBD2 may supply D (6 bases each). Germline loops: CDR1 LGHNA, CDR2 YNFKEQ. The CDR3 is 15 residues long. Trimming stripped 0 bases from V and 2 bases from J, with 11 bases between. The CDR3 region has the DNA TGTGCCAGCAGCCAAGAAAAGGGGGGTACCTACGAGCAGTACTTC. Translation gives CASSQEKGGTYEQYF.

J is TRBJ2-2 and V is TRBV9, with 7 bases aligning to TRBD2. After removal of 2 bases from V and 4 bases from J, the junction contained 5 bases not matched to a gene. The CDR3 is made up of 15 amino acids. The germline CDR1 and CDR2 sequences are SGDLS and YYNGEE. The CDR3 DNA follows: TGTGCCAGCAGCGTGCAGCTAGCGGTCACCGGGGAGCTGTTTTTT. This encodes CASSVQLAVTGELFF.

The chain joins TRBV7-6 to TRBJ2-1, with 14 bases lining up with TRBD2. The germline gives CDR1 SGHVS, CDR2 FNYEAQ. This CDR3 region has 15 residues. Trimming removed 5 bases from V and 7 bases from J; junction bases left unmatched: 4. DNA for the CDR3: TGTGCCAGCAGCCTCCGACTAGCGGGAGGGAATGAGCAGTTCTTC. Translating gives CASSLRLAGGNEQFF. The full variable domain, in which reference TRBV7-6 and TRBJ2-1 provide the parts outside the CDR3, is GAGVSQSPRYKVTKRGQDVALRCDPISGHVSLYWYRQALGQGPEFLTYFNYEAQQDKSGLPNDRFSAERPEGSISTLTIQRTEQRDSAMYRCASSLRLAGGNEQFFGPGTRLTVL.

This clone came up once. The rearrangement joins TRBV30 to TRBJ2-3; 11 nucleotides agree with TRBD2. The ends lost 2 bases at V and 6 bases at J; junction bases unmatched: 4. CDR1 and CDR2 from the germline V gene are GTSNPN and SVGIG (reference sequence). This CDR3 spans 14 amino acids. This CDR3 reads CAWSLAGGVDTQYF. CDR3 nucleotide sequence: TGTGCCTGGAGTCTAGCGGGAGGAGTGGATACGCAGTATTTT.

The chain has TRBV6-5 and TRBJ2-1; tentatively, D is TRBD2 (5 bases). This CDR3 comprises 15 residues. Per germline, CDR1 MNHEY and CDR2 SVGAGI. V lost 2 bases and J 9 bases, leaving 17 bases between the germline ends. The CDR3 nucleotides are TGTGCCAGCAGTTACAGTCCCAGTACTGCGGGTGAGCAGTTCTTC. Translation gives CASSYSPSTAGEQFF.

This rearrangement joins TRBV7-6 to TRBJ2-5, with D possibly being TRBD1 or TRBD2 (6 bases each). The CDR3 runs 15 residues. In germline, CDR1 is SGHVS, CDR2 FNYEAQ. V gave up 3 bases and J gave up 5 bases, with 16 bases separating them. CDR3: CASSLAWGAGETQYF. The CDR3 DNA sequence: TGTGCCAGCAGCTTGGCGTGGGGGGCTGGGGAGACCCAGTACTTC.

CDR3 region: CASSPKGTGAFF. The CDR3 nucleotides read TGTGCCAGCAGCCCCAAGGGGACAGGGGCTTTCTTT. V and J are TRBV7-9 and TRBJ1-1, with TRBD1 matching 9 bases. CDR1 and CDR2 from the germline V gene are SEHNR and FQNEAQ (reference sequence). The CDR3 runs 12 residues. V shed 5 bases and J 11 bases; nucleotides not matched to a gene: 6.

This clone was seen a single time. This chain uses TRBV11-2 with TRBJ2-7; D remains ambiguous. The CDR3 has 14 amino acids. CDR1 is SGHAT, CDR2 FQNNGV, per germline. Deletions cut 2 bases from V and 4 bases from J, with 12 bases between. The CDR3 coding sequence is TGTGCCAGCAGCTTAAGTCTGACGGGTTACGAGCAGTACTTC. Encoded protein: CASSLSLTGYEQYF.

The chain recombines TRBV9 with TRBJ2-1; no clear D gene. The germline V gene encodes CDR1 SGDLS and CDR2 YYNGEE. V lost 0 bases to trimming and J lost 1 base, with 5 bases between them. The CDR3 extends over 14 amino acids. The CDR3: CASSVVSSYNEQFF. The CDR3, as DNA: TGTGCCAGCAGCGTAGTATCATCCTACAATGAGCAGTTCTTC. Full variable domain (outside the CDR3, taken from reference TRBV9 and TRBJ2-1): DSGVTQTPKHLITATGQRVTLRCSPRSGDLSVYWYQQSLDQGLQFLIQYYNGEERAKGNILERFSAQQFPDLHSELNLSSLELGDSALYFCASSVVSSYNEQFFGPGTRLTVL.

Only one count was recorded for this clone. This chain links TRBV5-1 with TRBJ2-2; 7 bases map to TRBD1. Germline V gives CDR1 SGHRS, CDR2 YFSETQ. V shed 4 bases and J 5 bases; nucleotides not matched to a gene: 11. CDR3 size: 16 residues. This CDR3 is CASSPRGQGDTGELFF. Written as DNA, the CDR3 is TGCGCCAGCAGCCCCCGGGGCCAGGGGGATACCGGGGAGCTGTTTTTT.